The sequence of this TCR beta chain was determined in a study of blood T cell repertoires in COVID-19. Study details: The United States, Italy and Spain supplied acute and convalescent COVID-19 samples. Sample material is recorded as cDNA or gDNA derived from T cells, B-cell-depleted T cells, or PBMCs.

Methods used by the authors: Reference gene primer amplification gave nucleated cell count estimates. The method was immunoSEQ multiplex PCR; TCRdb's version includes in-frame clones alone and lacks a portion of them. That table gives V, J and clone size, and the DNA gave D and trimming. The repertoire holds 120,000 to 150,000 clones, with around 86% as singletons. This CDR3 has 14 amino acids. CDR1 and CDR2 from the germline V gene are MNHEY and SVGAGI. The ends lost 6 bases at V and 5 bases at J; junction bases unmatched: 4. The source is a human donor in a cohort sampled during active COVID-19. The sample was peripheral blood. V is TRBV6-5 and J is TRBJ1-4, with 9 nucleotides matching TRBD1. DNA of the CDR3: TGTGCCAGCAGCCCGGGACAGGGCAATGAAAAACTGTTTTTT. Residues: CASSPGQGNEKLFF.